This T cell receptor (beta chain) emerged from a study of T cells in Graves' hyperthyroidism and ophthalmopathy. About the study: Initial diagnosis, before any treatment, was when peripheral blood was collected. Study results and caveats: Stable hyperthyroidism and ophthalmopathy were separated using 13 V-J signatures.

The sample holds a few counts of this clonotype. Its antigen is not known. The investigators amplified TCR beta CDR3 regions from RNA transcripts. Initially, a first-round RT-PCR of the TCR CDR3 employed the HTBI primer set. TCRdb fed the multiplex PCR reads into MiXCR, producing one record per CDR3 protein. The sample lists 500,000 to 650,000 distinct CDR3 sequences; roughly a sixth were seen once. CDR3 length equals 15 residues. V lost 6 bases, J lost 5 bases, and 14 bases lay in between. Clinical symptoms, serum thyroxine and TRAb, thyroid ultrasound and orbital computed tomography were used for the diagnoses. Fresh peripheral blood, around 9.5 ml, yielded the PBMCs.

The chain uses TRBV12-3 or TRBV12-4 and TRBJ1-6; no firm D call. Input material: blood. The sequence derives from a woman between 18 and 29 years old with Graves' ophthalmopathy. The CDR3 region is CASRLDRNNNSPLHF. The CDR3 DNA reads TGTGCCAGCAGGCTTGATCGGAATAATAATTCACCCCTCCACTTT.